The 18 T cell receptor beta chains presented below share a single source sample, sequenced in a study of T cell responses to AZD1222 COVID-19 vaccine. Profiling relied on immunoSEQ multiplex PCR, and the TCRdb table lists in-frame clones only, not all of them. The sample shows 100,000 or so clones, roughly 89% of them seen only once. Material: peripheral blood, obtained 28 days after the second AZD1222 dose. The receptors were sampled from an adult who received the AZD1222 COVID-19 vaccine.

The genes are TRBV27 and TRBJ2-1; 10 nucleotides agree with TRBD1. The CDR3 loop spans 13 amino acids. V gave up 5 bases and J gave up 15 bases; unmatched junction bases: 10. CDR1 is MNHEY, CDR2 SMNVEV, per germline (reference sequence). CDR3 DNA sequence: TGTGCCAGCAGTACCGTTCCCGGGACAGGGGCGTTCTTC. Amino acids: CASSTVPGTGAFF.

The CDR3 region is CASSFGGSNQPQHF. CDR3 in DNA: TGTGCCAGCAGTTTTGGGGGTAGCAATCAGCCCCAGCATTTT. The chain uses TRBV28 and TRBJ1-5; D possibly corresponds to TRBD1 (5 bases). The germline V and J ends were trimmed by 3 bases and 0 bases, with 6 bases remaining between them. Germline CDR1 is MDHEN and CDR2 is SYDVKM. This CDR3 region has 14 residues.

The chain joins TRBV21-1 to TRBJ2-1; the listed D gene, TRBD1, was not tested against the DNA. TRBV21-1 is annotated as a pseudogene. The CDR3 totals 16 residues. CDR3 amino acids: CASSKDPRDTYNEQFF. The CDR3 region has the DNA TGTGCCAGCAGCAAAGACCCCAGGGATACCTACAATGAGCAGTTCTTC.

The chain joins TRBV2 to TRBJ2-1; 8 positions agree with TRBD1. V shed 5 bases, J shed 7 bases, and the junction held 1 base outside the gene matches. CDR3 length equals 12 residues. Germline V gene lookup returns CDR1 SNHLY and CDR2 FYNNEI. CDR3 nucleotides: TGTGCCAGCAGTCGACAGGGGAATGAGCAGTTCTTC. The encoded protein is CASSRQGNEQFF.

V is TRBV12-3 or TRBV12-4 and J is TRBJ1-5, with D unresolved. CDR3 length equals 12 residues. V was trimmed by 4 bases and J by 7 bases, leaving 8 bases between them. The CDR3 bases are TGTGCCAGCAGTTCCGGAGACCAGCCCCAGCATTTT. This translates into CASSSGDQPQHF.

This clone was counted once. CDR3 DNA sequence: TGTGCCAGCAGCTTGGTAGCGTCATCCTACAATGAGCAGTTCTTC. Translated: CASSLVASSYNEQFF. This chain links TRBV11-2 with TRBJ2-1, with D possibly being TRBD2 (5 bases). CDR3 length: 15 residues. V shed 3 bases and J shed 1 base, with 10 bases lying between them. The germline CDR1 and CDR2 sequences are SGHAT and FQNNGV.

This chain's CDR3 is CASSFSVAYGYTF. CDR3 DNA sequence: TGTGCCAGCAGTTTCAGCGTTGCCTATGGCTACACCTTC. This rearrangement joins TRBV28 to TRBJ1-2; no firm D call. Germline CDR1 is MDHEN and CDR2 is SYDVKM. The CDR3 is 13 amino acids. Trimming cost V 3 bases and J 4 bases, with 9 bases left between them.

This clone has more than one count but fewer than ten. The V gene is TRBV6-1, the J gene TRBJ1-5; D not certain. CDR3 size: 15 residues. With 1 base removed from V and 0 bases from J, the gap between germline ends came to 7 bases. Germline-derived CDR1 and CDR2 are MNHNS and SASEGT. The CDR3 loop reads CASSEGGYSNQPQHF. The CDR3 DNA follows: TGTGCCAGCAGTGAAGGAGGGTATAGCAATCAGCCCCAGCATTTT.

The rearrangement links TRBV19 to TRBJ2-2; 7 bases line up with TRBD1. V was clipped by 7 bases and J by 4 bases; unmatched bases: 6. Germline lookup yields CDR1 LNHDA and CDR2 SQIVND (reference sequence). The length of the CDR3 is 14 residues. The CDR3 protein is CASMGTVGTGELFF. The CDR3, as DNA: TGTGCCAGTATGGGGACAGTGGGCACCGGGGAGCTGTTTTTT.

The V gene is TRBV3-1 (or the pseudogene TRBV3-2), the J gene TRBJ2-1; 9 nucleotides agree with TRBD2. Germline CDR1 and CDR2: LGHDT and YNNKEL (reference sequence). V lost 4 bases and J lost 4; bases outside the gene matches: 5. This CDR3 is 15 amino acids long. CDR3: CASSPGAGGYNEQFF. The CDR3 DNA reads TGTGCCAGCAGCCCCGGAGCGGGAGGTTACAATGAGCAGTTCTTC.

This chain connects TRBV4-1 to TRBJ2-7; D possibly corresponds to TRBD2 (5 bases). From germline, CDR1 is MGHRA and CDR2 YSYEKL. The V end was cut by 0 bases, the J end by 5 bases, with 17 bases between. This CDR3 contains 16 residues. The DNA of the CDR3 is TGCGCCAGCAGCCAAGATGGCACGGGGAGCGCGGACGAGCAGTACTTC. Its translation is CASSQDGTGSADEQYF.

The rearrangement uses TRBV3-1 (or the pseudogene TRBV3-2) and TRBJ1-2; D perhaps matches TRBD1 (5 bases). Trimming took 1 base from V and 7 from J, leaving 16 bases between them. Germline V gene lookup returns CDR1 LGHDT and CDR2 YNNKEL (reference sequence). CDR3 length: 15 amino acids. The CDR3: CASSQVVGRGSGYTF. CDR3 DNA sequence: TGTGCCAGCAGCCAAGTAGTAGGTCGGGGGTCTGGCTACACCTTC.

This chain joins TRBV9 and TRBJ2-5, with a tentative D call TRBD1 (6 bases). Germline V gives CDR1 SGDLS, CDR2 YYNGEE. The CDR3 totals 14 residues. V was cut by 4 bases and J by 5 bases, with 15 bases left in between. CDR3 in DNA: TGTGCCAGCAGCAGGGGGTCCGCTGGGGAGACCCAGTACTTC. Translating gives CASSRGSAGETQYF.

The chain links TRBV6-6 to TRBJ2-1; 8 bases align to TRBD1. CDR3 length: 15 amino acids. Germline CDR1 and CDR2: MNHNY and SVGAGI (reference sequence). V was clipped by 4 bases and J by 7 bases; unmatched bases: 9. CDR3 nucleotides: TGTGCCAGCAGTTCCGGACAGGGAAGTAAGAATGAGCAGTTCTTC. Translating gives CASSSGQGSKNEQFF.

V usage is TRBV28 and J usage is TRBJ2-1; D call uncertain. The V end was cut by 5 bases, the J end by 11 bases, with 19 bases between. The CDR3 contains 14 residues. The germline V gene encodes CDR1 MDHEN and CDR2 SYDVKM. The CDR3 loop is CASSPGPSSSKQFF. For the CDR3, the DNA is TGTGCCAGCAGTCCCGGACCCAGTTCATCGAAGCAGTTCTTC.

This chain connects TRBV6-1 to TRBJ2-7; D is perhaps TRBD1 (5 bases). Germline lookup yields CDR1 MNHNS and CDR2 SASEGT. The germline V and J ends were trimmed by 0 bases and 1 base, with 16 bases remaining between them. This CDR3 is 17 amino acids long. The CDR3 spells CASSEALPVGVSYEQYF. The CDR3 nucleotides read TGTGCCAGCAGTGAAGCGCTTCCGGTAGGGGTTTCCTACGAGCAGTACTTC.

This sequence joins TRBV5-1 and TRBJ2-1, with D possibly TRBD2 on 5 matching bases. The CDR3 sequence is 15 residues long. V lost 4 bases to trimming and J lost 2 bases, with 13 bases between them. Germline V CDR1 and CDR2: SGHRS, YFSETQ. As DNA, the CDR3 is TGCGCCAGCAGCATGGTGCTAGCTGCCTACAATGAGCAGTTCTTC. Its protein product is CASSMVLAAYNEQFF. The full variable domain, with the rest looked up from reference TRBV5-1 and TRBJ2-1, is KAGVTQTPRYLIKTRGQQVTLSCSPISGHRSVSWYQQTPGQGLQFLFEYFSETQRNKGNFPGRFSGRQFSNSRSEMNVSTLELGDSALYLCASSMVLAAYNEQFFGPGTRLTVL.

V gene TRBV5-5 combines with J gene TRBJ2-3; TRBD2 aligns across 8 bases. The V and J ends lost 2 bases and 2 bases, in that order; junction bases with no gene match: 1. The germline CDR1 and CDR2 sequences are SGHKS and YYEKEE (reference sequence). The length of the CDR3 is 14 residues. The CDR3 DNA reads TGTGCCAGCAGCTTTGGACTAGCCACAGATACGCAGTATTTT. It is translated as CASSFGLATDTQYF.